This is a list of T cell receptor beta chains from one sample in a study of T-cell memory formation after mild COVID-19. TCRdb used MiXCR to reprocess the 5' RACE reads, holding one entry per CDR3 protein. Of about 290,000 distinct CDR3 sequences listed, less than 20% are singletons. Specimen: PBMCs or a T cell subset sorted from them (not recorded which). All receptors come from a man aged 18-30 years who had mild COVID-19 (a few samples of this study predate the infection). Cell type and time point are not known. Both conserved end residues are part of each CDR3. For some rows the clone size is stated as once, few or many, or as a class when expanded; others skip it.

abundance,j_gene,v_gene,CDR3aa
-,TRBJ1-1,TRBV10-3,CATGLMDLTEAFF
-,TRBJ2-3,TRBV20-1,CSALPGAGDQGTDTQYF
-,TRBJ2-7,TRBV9,CASGREGEQYF
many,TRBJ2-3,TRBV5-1,CASSLAGRGAPPDTQYF
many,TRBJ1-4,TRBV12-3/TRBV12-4,CASSSARQGEKLFF
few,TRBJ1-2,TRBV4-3,CASSRERQAHYGYTF
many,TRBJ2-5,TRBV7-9,CASSLGWETQYF
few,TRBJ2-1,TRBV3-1,CASSQEIAGTSGGRSSYNEQFF
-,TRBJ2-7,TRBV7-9,CASSPRLDYEQYF
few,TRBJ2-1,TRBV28,CASSTPSNEQFF
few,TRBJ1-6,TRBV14,CASSQTSNSPLHF
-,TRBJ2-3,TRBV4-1,CASSQRAFSTDTQYF
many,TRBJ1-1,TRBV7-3,CASSLGGGSTEAFF
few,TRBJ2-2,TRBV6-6,CASPRGNTGELFF
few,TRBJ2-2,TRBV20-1,CSARDSRGTGELFF
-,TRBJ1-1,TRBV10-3,CAISVGPGQGVSEAFF
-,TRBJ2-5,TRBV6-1,CASSNGVVGETQYF
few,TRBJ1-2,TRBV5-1,CASSLNSGSNYGYTF
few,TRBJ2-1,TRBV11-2,CASSNFPTPFF
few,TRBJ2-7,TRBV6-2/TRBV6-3,CASNRGTARYEQYF
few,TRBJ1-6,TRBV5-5,CASSFRTGQSPLHF
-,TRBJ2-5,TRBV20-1,CSAGRGRTLQETQYF
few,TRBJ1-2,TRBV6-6,CASSLDGEPTPPHYGYTF
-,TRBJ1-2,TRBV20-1,CSANEAPRDYGYTF
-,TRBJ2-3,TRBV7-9,CASKGTDTQYF
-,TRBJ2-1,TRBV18,CASSPAGAEQFF
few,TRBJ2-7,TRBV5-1,CASTDRGAYEQYF
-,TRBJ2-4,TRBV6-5,CASSYSPDAGRNIQYF